The text below deals with one T cell receptor (beta chain). Antigen: not known. Isolation yielded PBMCs, at least 7 million per sample, in every case. The record originates from a study of blood T cells in healthy people across ages. Study conclusions and caveats: A strong correlation between TCR beta diversity and naive T cell percentage was seen.

The CDR3 has 14 residues. Germline assignment: CDR1 DFQATT and CDR2 SNEGSKA (reference sequence). Trimming stripped 6 bases from V and 0 bases from J, with 15 bases between. The second PCR ran roughly 6 to 11 cycles with a sample-barcoded 5' primer and J-beta primers. TCRdb itself ran the 5' RACE reads through MiXCR, one entry per CDR3 protein. Among around 800,000 distinct CDR3 sequences, around 68% were seen once, and the ten largest hold 25% to 30%. The rearrangement uses TRBV20-1 and TRBJ2-7; D remains ambiguous. Sequencing used blood. The origin of this receptor is a man younger than 40 in good health. The CDR3 is CSAKSVLGSYEQYF. CDR3 nucleotide sequence: TGCAGTGCAAAGTCCGTACTCGGCTCCTACGAGCAGTACTTC.